The source of this TCR beta chain is a study of blood T cell repertoires in COVID-19. Study at large: Acute and convalescent COVID-19 samples came from the United States, Italy and Spain.

Source study methods: Reference gene primer amplification in the assay estimated nucleated cell counts. Measured with immunoSEQ multiplex PCR; TCRdb has only the in-frame clones, and not every one. V and J calls and clone size come straight from that table; D and trimming were deduced from the DNA. The sample shows fewer than 200,000 clones, around nine tenths of them seen only once. This CDR3 has 16 residues. V was pared by 4 bases and J by 7 bases, with 7 bases of the junction left unmatched. Germline V gene data show CDR1 as SGHDN and CDR2 as FVKESK. This clone is a singleton in its sample. During active infection, Seattle patients enrolled and were then monitored through disease.

The receptor comes from a woman older than 75 with COVID-19, enrolled during active disease. Sequencing used peripheral blood. The chain links TRBV14 to TRBJ2-1; 13 nucleotides agree with TRBD2. The CDR3 loop is CASSPGGLAGLNEQFF. The CDR3 region has the DNA TGTGCCAGCAGCCCAGGGGGACTAGCGGGACTGAATGAGCAGTTCTTC.